Sequencing of this TCR beta chain was carried out in a study of PD-1 blockade in classical Hodgkin lymphoma. Overall study findings and caveats: Repertoire differences lack defined causes, possibly disease activity or prior therapy. Newly diagnosed patients reportedly had lower baseline TCR diversity than healthy donors.

Time point defined: newly diagnosed, previously untreated cHL patient sample. Isolation of CD8+ T cells from thawed PBMCs used magnetic negative selection. With respect to this clone: Its antigen remains unidentified. The sample contains more than one DNA sequence encoding this CDR3.

This CDR3 spans 14 amino acids. V was shortened by 5 bases and J by 2 bases, with 13 bases between the two germline ends. CDR1 is SQVTM, CDR2 ANQGSEA, per germline. Libraries were prepared by immunoSEQ multiplex PCR; TCRdb keeps only in-frame clonotypes and omits some of them. The sample holds 10,000 or so clones; over 75% are singletons and the top ten take under 15%. The sequence came from a human donor with classical Hodgkin lymphoma. Sequences were obtained from CD8+ T cells from blood. V usage is TRBV29-1 and J usage is TRBJ1-3; no clear D. CDR3 DNA: TGCAGCGTTACGTCGCCGGTAACTGGAAACACCATATATTTT. Translated, it gives CSVTSPVTGNTIYF.